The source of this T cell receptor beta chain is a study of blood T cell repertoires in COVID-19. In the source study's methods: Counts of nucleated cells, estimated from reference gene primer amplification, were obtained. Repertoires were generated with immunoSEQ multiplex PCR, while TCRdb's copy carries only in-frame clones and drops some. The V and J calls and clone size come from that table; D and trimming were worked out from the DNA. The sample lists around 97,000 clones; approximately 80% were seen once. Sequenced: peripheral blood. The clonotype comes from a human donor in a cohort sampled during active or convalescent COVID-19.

CDR3 loop: CASNGRAGTGDTQYF. The CDR3 coding sequence is TGCGCCAGTAACGGGCGAGCGGGGACGGGAGATACGCAGTATTTT. This sequence joins TRBV5-1 and TRBJ2-3; TRBD2 aligns across 7 bases. The germline CDR1 and CDR2 sequences are SGHRS and YFSETQ. The trim removed 8 bases at V and 5 bases at J, leaving 14 bases unmatched. The CDR3 runs 15 residues.